This TCR beta chain was sequenced during a study of T-cell memory formation after mild COVID-19. Across the whole study: For the most part, TCR clusters were specific to one donor.

Study outcomes and limitations: Among CD4+ contracting clones, most were CM and EM, and CD8+ ones EMRA.

TCR alpha and TCR beta cDNA libraries with sample barcodes and UMIs came from 5'RACE using constant-segment primers. TCRdb fed the 5' RACE reads into MiXCR, producing one record per CDR3 protein. This sample has about 430,000 distinct CDR3 sequences, with approximately 18% found just once. The CDR3 contains 13 residues. The trim removed 4 bases at V and 6 bases at J, leaving 7 bases unmatched. Germline V gene lookup returns CDR1 SGDLS and CDR2 YYNGEE. On this clonotype: Its antigen is undetermined.

The genes are TRBV9 and TRBJ2-7, with 7 positions matching TRBD2. Sequencing used PBMCs or a T cell subset sorted from them (not recorded which). The source of this sequence is a man between 18 and 35 years old who had mild COVID-19 (a few samples of this study predate the infection). Cell type and time point are not known. As DNA, the CDR3 is TGTGCCAGCAGCCCCATTCCGGGGGGCGAGCAGTACGTC. Translation gives CASSPIPGGEQYV.